This TCR beta chain came from a study of blood T cell repertoires in COVID-19. Turning to the study itself: The analysed material was cDNA or gDNA that came from T cells, B-cell-depleted T cells, or PBMCs.

One Seattle source followed patients from active infection through their disease course. In the original analysis: Amplification of reference gene primers was used by the study to estimate nucleated cell counts. The method was immunoSEQ multiplex PCR; TCRdb's version includes in-frame clones alone and lacks a portion of them. Clone size and the V and J calls come from that table; the DNA yielded D and trimming. The data show around 300,000 clones, 90% to 95% seen once. Sequencing input: peripheral blood. The source of this sequence is a woman in her 30s with COVID-19, enrolled during active disease.

The CDR3 DNA reads TGTGCCAGCAGTTCAAAAACCCGACAGGGTAGGGCAACTAATGAAAAACTGTTTTTT. Its protein is CASSSKTRQGRATNEKLFF. The rearrangement joins TRBV27 to TRBJ1-4, with 7 bases identical to TRBD1. The junction had 14 bases not matched to a gene; V was cut back by 4 bases and J by 0 bases. There are 19 residues in the CDR3. Germline CDR1 and CDR2: MNHEY and SMNVEV (reference sequence).